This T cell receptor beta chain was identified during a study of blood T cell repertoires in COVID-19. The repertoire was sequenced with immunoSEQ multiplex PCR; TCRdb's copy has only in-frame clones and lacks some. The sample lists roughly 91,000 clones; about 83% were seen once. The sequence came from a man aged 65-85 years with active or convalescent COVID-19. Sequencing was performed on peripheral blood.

This CDR3 is CASSLRIPGQAYQETQYF. As DNA, the CDR3 is TGTGCCAGCAGCTTAAGAATACCGGGACAGGCGTACCAAGAGACCCAGTACTTC. The rearrangement uses TRBV7-3 and TRBJ2-5, with TRBD1 matching 8 bases. Germline V gene sequence: CDR1 SGHTA, CDR2 FQGTGA. The CDR3 extends over 18 amino acids. Trimming took 1 base from V and 0 from J; bases not matched to a gene: 10.